Below, 18 T cell receptor beta chains from the same sample are listed, as sequenced in a study of blood T cell repertoires in COVID-19. TCRdb keeps only in-frame clones here, not all; method: immunoSEQ multiplex PCR. This table has roughly 290,000 clones, about 80% appearing once. The sequenced sample was peripheral blood. The receptors stem from an older person with COVID-19, enrolled during active disease.

The chain is built from TRBV25-1 and TRBJ2-7, with D possibly TRBD2 on 6 matching bases. CDR1 is MGHDK and CDR2 is SYGVNS in the germline V gene. Trimming pared 8 bases from V and 6 bases from J, leaving 29 bases between. CDR3 length equals 17 residues. The CDR3: CASLTSPGLPGSAEQYF. The DNA for the CDR3 is TGTGCCAGCTTGACCTCACCGGGACTCCCAGGGTCCGCCGAGCAGTACTTC.

The rearrangement joins TRBV24-1 to TRBJ2-3, with 8 bases lining up with TRBD2. The germline V gene has CDR1 KGHDR and CDR2 SFDVKD. This CDR3 is 16 amino acids long. V lost 0 bases to trimming and J lost 5 bases; unmatched junction nucleotides: 6. CDR3 in DNA: TGTGCCACCAGTGATTTGCCGGGGGGGCGCGGAGATACGCAGTATTTT. Translating it yields CATSDLPGGRGDTQYF.

J is TRBJ2-7 and V is TRBV4-1; TRBD1 matches at 9 bases. Germline trimming cut 2 bases from V and 6 bases from J; bases unmatched to any gene: 11. Germline V CDR1 and CDR2: MGHRA, YSYEKL. This CDR3 has 16 amino acids. The CDR3 coding sequence is TGCGCCAGCAGCCAACTCCCGGGACAGGGTTTGGGCGAGCAGTACTTC. This gives the protein CASSQLPGQGLGEQYF.

V usage is TRBV7-8 and J usage is TRBJ1-2, with TRBD1 as a possible D gene (6 bases). Trimming cost V 3 bases and J 7 bases, with 12 bases left between them. This CDR3 is built from 13 residues. Germline V lookup: CDR1 SGHVS, CDR2 FQNEAQ. The CDR3, as DNA: TGTGCCAGCAGCTTCACCGGGGGGGCTGGCTACACCTTC. It translates to CASSFTGGAGYTF.

The rearrangement joins TRBV25-1 to TRBJ2-7; 10 bases match TRBD1. J lost 5 bases, V lost 0 bases, and 4 bases had no gene match. Germline CDR1 and CDR2: MGHDK and SYGVNS. This CDR3 region has 15 residues. The CDR3 protein is CASSEYGTGEDEQYF. CDR3 bases: TGTGCCAGCAGTGAATATGGGACAGGGGAGGACGAGCAGTACTTC.

This clone was found once. The chain combines TRBV19 with TRBJ2-1; 10 positions match TRBD1. This CDR3 comprises 16 residues. The ends lost 0 bases at V and 2 bases at J; junction bases unmatched: 1. The germline gives CDR1 LNHDA, CDR2 SQIVND (reference sequence). The CDR3 region is CASSIEGTGAYNEQFF. DNA of the CDR3: TGTGCCAGTAGTATAGAGGGGACAGGGGCCTACAATGAGCAGTTCTTC. The full variable domain, in which reference TRBV19 and TRBJ2-1 provide the parts outside the CDR3, is DGGITQSPKYLFRKEGQNVTLSCEQNLNHDAMYWYRQDPGQGLRLIYYSQIVNDFQKGDIAEGYSVSREKKESFPLTVTSAQKNPTAFYLCASSIEGTGAYNEQFFGPGTRLTVL.

The chain uses TRBV19 and TRBJ2-1; D possibly corresponds to TRBD1 (7 bases). V was trimmed by 10 bases and J by 0 bases, leaving 10 bases between them. The CDR3 consists of 13 residues. Germline values: CDR1 LNHDA, CDR2 SQIVND (reference sequence). CDR3 loop: CATQGGSYNEQFF. The CDR3 DNA follows: TGTGCCACCCAGGGGGGCTCCTACAATGAGCAGTTCTTC.

The rearrangement uses TRBV5-1 and TRBJ2-7; the D gene is possibly TRBD2 (7 bases). Trimming took 1 base from V and 1 from J, leaving 12 bases between them. The CDR3 has 15 residues. Germline V lookup: CDR1 SGHRS, CDR2 YFSETQ. The CDR3 DNA is TGCGCCAGCAGCTTGATCGGGGGGCGGTCCTACGAGCAGTACTTC. This translates into CASSLIGGRSYEQYF.

The rearrangement uses TRBV7-7 and TRBJ2-3; TRBD1 matches 7 bases. Looked up from germline, CDR1 is SSHAT and CDR2 is FNYEAQ (reference sequence). The CDR3 is 13 residues long. V lost 4 bases and J lost 4; bases outside the gene matches: 2. The CDR3 coding sequence is TGTGCCAGCAGCTCAGGACAGGCAGATACGCAGTATTTT. This translates into CASSSGQADTQYF. The variable domain in full, with the rest retrieved from reference TRBV7-7 and TRBJ2-3, is GAGVSQSPRYKVTKRGQDVTLRCDPISSHATLYWYQQALGQGPEFLTYFNYEAQPDKSGLPSDRFSAERPEGSISTLTIQRTEQRDSAMYRCASSSGQADTQYFGPGTRLTVL.

The chain has TRBV11-1 and TRBJ2-7, with 8 bases matching TRBD1. The germline V gene has CDR1 SGHAT and CDR2 FQDESV (reference sequence). CDR3 size: 14 residues. V shed 4 bases and J 3 bases; nucleotides not matched to a gene: 5. For the CDR3, the DNA is TGTGCCAGCAGCTGGGGACAGGTGAGCTACGAGCAGTACTTC. It translates to CASSWGQVSYEQYF. The full variable domain, with the rest looked up from reference TRBV11-1 and TRBJ2-7, is EAEVAQSPRYKITEKSQAVAFWCDPISGHATLYWYRQILGQGPELLVQFQDESVVDDSQLPKDRFSAERLKGVDSTLKIQPAELGDSAMYLCASSWGQVSYEQYFGPGTRLTVT.

This clone has just one count. The genes are TRBV19 and TRBJ1-5, with 8 bases lining up with TRBD1. The CDR3 loop spans 16 amino acids. The ends lost 4 bases at V and 3 bases at J; junction bases unmatched: 8. The V gene's germline CDR1 is LNHDA and CDR2 SQIVND (reference sequence). The CDR3, as DNA: TGTGCCAGTAGTAAACCGGGACAGGCTCACAATCAGCCCCAGCATTTT. It encodes CASSKPGQAHNQPQHF.

The chain carries TRBV13 and TRBJ2-1; D ambiguous. V was clipped by 0 bases and J by 6 bases, with 6 bases between them. The CDR3 spans 13 residues. CDR1 is PRHDT and CDR2 is FYEKMQ in the germline V gene (reference sequence). The CDR3 loop reads CASSLGPLNEQFF. CDR3 coding DNA: TGTGCCAGCAGCTTAGGCCCCCTCAATGAGCAGTTCTTC.

V and J are TRBV6-5 and TRBJ1-1; TRBD1 might be the D (5 bases). The CDR3 contains 11 residues. Trimming left V 6 bases short and J 7 bases short, with 9 bases between. Germline CDR1 reads MNHEY; CDR2 reads SVGAGI. CDR3 sequence: CASSRQGEAFF. The CDR3 DNA is TGTGCCAGCAGCCGTCAGGGTGAAGCTTTCTTT.

The V call is TRBV6-6, the J call TRBJ2-7; 7 positions match TRBD1. CDR1 is MNHNY and CDR2 is SVGAGI in the germline V gene (reference sequence). The CDR3 runs to 15 residues. V shed 2 bases and J 0 bases; nucleotides not matched to a gene: 4. The CDR3 DNA reads TGTGCCAGCAGTTACAAGGGGGCGATCTCCTACGAGCAGTACTTC. It encodes CASSYKGAISYEQYF.

The genes are TRBV29-1 and TRBJ1-1; D is undetermined. V lost 6 bases to trimming and J lost 0 bases, with 11 bases between them. CDR3 size: 13 residues. Germline values: CDR1 SQVTM, CDR2 ANQGSEA. CDR3 sequence: CSVGSSLNTEAFF. The CDR3 bases are TGCAGCGTGGGGAGCAGTTTGAACACTGAAGCTTTCTTT.

This sequence joins TRBV7-9 and TRBJ2-7, with 9 nucleotides matching TRBD2. In germline, CDR1 is SEHNR, CDR2 FQNEAQ (reference sequence). Unmatched junction bases numbered 15, after V lost 7 bases and J lost 5 bases. The CDR3 consists of 16 residues. CDR3 sequence (DNA): TGTGCCAGCACTATATTGCGGGGGGGGCCCATGGACGAGCAGTACTTC. It specifies CASTILRGGPMDEQYF. Using reference TRBV7-9 and TRBJ2-7 for the parts outside the CDR3, the full variable domain is DTGVSQNPRHKITKRGQNVTFRCDPISEHNRLYWYRQTLGQGPEFLTYFQNEAQLEKSRLLSDRFSAERPKGSFSTLEIQRTEQGDSAMYLCASTILRGGPMDEQYFGPGTRLTVT.

In this sample, this clone turned up once. This chain connects TRBV19 to TRBJ1-6; D may be TRBD1 (5 bases). Germline-derived CDR1 and CDR2 are LNHDA and SQIVND (reference sequence). Trimming took off 7 bases at V and 9 bases at J, with 16 bases between the two ends. This CDR3 is built from 14 residues. The CDR3 DNA sequence: TGTGCCAGTATTGGGAGGGGTGACAGTTCACCCCTCCACTTT. Amino acids: CASIGRGDSSPLHF.

The chain couples TRBV28 to TRBJ1-2; D might be TRBD1 (6 bases). In germline, CDR1 is MDHEN, CDR2 SYDVKM. The CDR3 runs to 14 residues. V was cut by 6 bases and J by 8 bases, with 19 bases left in between. The CDR3 spells CASRPAAGVRGYTF. The CDR3 DNA is TGTGCCAGCAGGCCGGCGGCAGGGGTTCGGGGCTACACCTTC.